This T cell receptor beta chain stems from a study of T-cell memory formation after mild COVID-19. TCRdb reanalysed the 5' RACE reads using MiXCR and keeps one entry per CDR3 protein. This sample has 350,000 to 450,000 distinct CDR3 sequences, with more than 20% found just once. The V end lost 5 bases, the J end lost 2 bases, and 9 bases lay between the germline ends. Germline CDR1 KGHDR, CDR2 SFDVKD. CDR3 length: 13 amino acids. This clonotype was observed a handful of times. The chain joins TRBV24-1 to TRBJ2-7; D may match TRBD1 or TRBD2 (5 bases each). The sample consisted of PBMCs or a T cell subset sorted from them (not recorded which). The clonotype originates from an adult woman who had mild COVID-19 (a few samples of this study predate the infection). Cell type and time point are not known. CDR3 coding DNA: TGTGCCACCAGTGGGGGGTCCGCCTACGAGCAGTACTTC. Translation gives CATSGGSAYEQYF.